Below, 17 T cell receptor beta chains from the same sample are listed, as sequenced in a study. Measured with immunoSEQ multiplex PCR; TCRdb has only the in-frame clones, and not every one. Here the sample spans approximately 70,000 clones, around 93% being singletons. The sample comprised PBMCs. All receptors come from a man between 40 and 49 years old with rheumatoid arthritis.

V is TRBV5-4 and J is TRBJ1-6; 8 bases agree with TRBD1. The trim removed 6 bases at V and 9 bases at J, leaving 8 bases unmatched. This CDR3 is 14 amino acids long. Per germline, CDR1 SGHNT and CDR2 YYREEE (reference sequence). The CDR3 DNA reads TGTGCCAGCAACGGACAGGGTCAGAGTTCACCCCTCCACTTT. Amino acids: CASNGQGQSSPLHF.

The count of this clone is one. The chain couples TRBV7-9 to TRBJ2-3; D is perhaps TRBD2 (5 bases). Trimming stripped 4 bases from V and 0 bases from J, with 11 bases between. Germline CDR1 reads SEHNR; CDR2 reads FQNEAQ (reference sequence). The CDR3 length is 15 residues. DNA for the CDR3: TGTGCCAGCAGCTACCGACGAGGGAGCACAGATACGCAGTATTTT. Translated, it gives CASSYRRGSTDTQYF. Full variable domain (rest looked up from reference TRBV7-9 and TRBJ2-3): DTGVSQNPRHKITKRGQNVTFRCDPISEHNRLYWYRQTLGQGPEFLTYFQNEAQLEKSRLLSDRFSAERPKGSFSTLEIQRTEQGDSAMYLCASSYRRGSTDTQYFGPGTRLTVL.

V usage is TRBV29-1 and J usage is TRBJ1-1; D ambiguous. V lost 7 bases and J 1 base, leaving 10 bases between the germline ends. The CDR3 contains 12 residues. CDR1 is SQVTM and CDR2 is ANQGSEA in the germline V gene. The CDR3 reads CSASPWNTEAFF. The CDR3 DNA is TGCAGCGCCTCTCCCTGGAACACTGAAGCTTTCTTT.

The gene calls are TRBV28 and TRBJ2-1; D could derive from TRBD1 or TRBD2 (7 bases each). V gave up 6 bases and J gave up 4 bases, with 13 bases separating them. Germline CDR1 reads MDHEN; CDR2 reads SYDVKM. The CDR3 is 14 amino acids. CDR3 sequence reads: CASSQGGVYNEQFF. For the CDR3, the DNA is TGTGCCAGCAGCCAGGGGGGGGTGTACAATGAGCAGTTCTTC.

The chain couples TRBV28 to TRBJ1-6; TRBD1 might be the D (5 bases). V dropped 7 bases and J dropped 5 bases, with 15 bases sitting between them. Germline lookup yields CDR1 MDHEN and CDR2 SYDVKM. This CDR3 is built from 15 residues. As DNA, the CDR3 is TGTGCCAGCAAGGTGGCTCGGGGGAATAATTCACCCCTCCACTTT. Its protein product is CASKVARGNNSPLHF. The full variable domain, with the rest looked up from reference TRBV28 and TRBJ1-6, is DVKVTQSSRYLVKRTGEKVFLECVQDMDHENMFWYRQDPGLGLRLIYFSYDVKMKEKGDIPEGYSVSREKKERFSLILESASTNQTSMYLCASKVARGNNSPLHFGNGTRLTVT.

The chain combines TRBV7-3 with TRBJ2-1; 9 nucleotides agree with TRBD2. The CDR3 is made up of 15 amino acids. Germline values: CDR1 SGHTA, CDR2 FQGTGA. V lost 2 bases to trimming and J lost 5 bases; unmatched junction nucleotides: 4. CDR3 sequence (DNA): TGTGCCAGCAGCTTAGACGCGGGAGGGAACAATGAGCAGTTCTTC. Protein: CASSLDAGGNNEQFF.

This sequence joins TRBV27 and TRBJ1-2; the match to TRBD1 covers 8 bases. Trimming cost V 10 bases and J 7 bases; bases outside gene matches: 14. Germline CDR1 and CDR2: MNHEY and SMNVEV (reference sequence). The CDR3 spans 14 residues. CDR3 protein: CATRGQGAYGGYTF. CDR3 DNA: TGTGCCACCCGCGGCCAGGGGGCGTATGGTGGCTACACCTTC.

The J gene is TRBJ2-2, the V gene TRBV7-8; 11 bases fit TRBD1. V gave up 5 bases and J gave up 4 bases; unmatched junction bases: 12. Germline CDR1 reads SGHVS; CDR2 reads FQNEAQ. This CDR3 spans 18 amino acids. The CDR3 protein is CASSLGQGAFLGTGELFF. The CDR3, as DNA: TGTGCCAGCAGCCTAGGACAGGGGGCATTCTTGGGCACCGGGGAGCTGTTTTTT.

This clone was recorded only once. V usage is TRBV28 and J usage is TRBJ2-7, with TRBD2 identical over 7 bases. From germline, CDR1 is MDHEN and CDR2 SYDVKM. V trimming: 5 bases; J trimming: 5 bases; junction bases outside the gene matches: 12. The CDR3 covers 15 residues. CDR3: CASSTTGRGRNEQYF. In nucleotides, the CDR3 is TGTGCCAGCAGTACTACGGGGAGGGGAAGGAACGAGCAGTACTTC.

This chain joins TRBV19 and TRBJ2-7, with D perhaps assigned TRBD1 or TRBD2 (5 bases each). The CDR3 loop spans 15 amino acids. CDR1 is LNHDA and CDR2 is SQIVND in the germline V gene (reference sequence). Between the trimmed V and J ends, which lost 3 bases and 0 bases, there was a span of 12 bases. The CDR3 coding sequence is TGTGCCAGTAGTATCGTAGCAGGGAGCTCCTACGAGCAGTACTTC. It specifies CASSIVAGSSYEQYF. Filled out from reference TRBV19 and TRBJ2-7, the complete variable domain reads DGGITQSPKYLFRKEGQNVTLSCEQNLNHDAMYWYRQDPGQGLRLIYYSQIVNDFQKGDIAEGYSVSREKKESFPLTVTSAQKNPTAFYLCASSIVAGSSYEQYFGPGTRLTVT.

The gene calls are TRBV7-3 and TRBJ2-2; D uncertain. Trimming shortened V by 0 bases and J by 1 base, and 9 bases separated the two germline ends. Germline CDR1 and CDR2: SGHTA and FQGTGA. The CDR3 extends over 16 amino acids. CDR3 protein: CASSLTTQQNTGELFF. CDR3 DNA sequence: TGTGCCAGCAGCTTAACTACCCAGCAGAACACCGGGGAGCTGTTTTTT.

The rearrangement links TRBV6-6 to TRBJ2-1; D remains ambiguous. CDR1 is MNHNY and CDR2 is SVGAGI in the germline V gene (reference sequence). Between the trimmed V and J ends, which lost 4 bases and 7 bases, there was a span of 8 bases. The CDR3 totals 12 residues. CDR3 protein: CASSSVVNEQFF. The DNA for the CDR3 is TGTGCCAGCAGTTCCGTGGTGAATGAGCAGTTCTTC.

The chain links TRBV4-2 to TRBJ2-2; the match to TRBD2 covers 11 bases. Germline trimming cut 4 bases from V and 7 bases from J; bases unmatched to any gene: 8. This CDR3 contains 16 residues. CDR1 is LGHNA, CDR2 YNFKEQ, per germline. CDR3 sequence reads: CASSLDSGGAGGELFF. The CDR3 DNA follows: TGTGCCAGCAGCCTGGATAGCGGGGGGGCCGGCGGGGAGCTGTTTTTT.

The genes are TRBV28 and TRBJ2-7; maybe TRBD1 (7 bases). Trimming pared 6 bases from V and 2 bases from J, leaving 20 bases between. The germline CDR1 and CDR2 sequences are MDHEN and SYDVKM. The CDR3 has 16 residues. CDR3: CASSSGGGFMPYEQYF. The CDR3, as DNA: TGTGCCAGCAGCTCTGGAGGGGGCTTTATGCCCTACGAGCAGTACTTC.

The chain combines TRBV19 with TRBJ2-7, with TRBD1 matching over 7 bases. CDR1 and CDR2 (germline): LNHDA, SQIVND (reference sequence). The CDR3 has 16 residues. Unmatched junction bases numbered 8, after V lost 1 base and J lost 2 bases. The CDR3 DNA reads TGTGCCAGTAGTATAGGGGTTCGGACAGGAGCCTACGAGCAGTACTTC. Protein: CASSIGVRTGAYEQYF.

V and J are TRBV7-3 and TRBJ2-1, with D unresolved. The CDR3 is 13 amino acids. Germline V gene sequence: CDR1 SGHTA, CDR2 FQGTGA. The V gene lost 5 bases and the J gene lost 7 bases, with 12 bases spanning the gap. The CDR3 loop is CASSPVGRNEQFF. The CDR3 DNA is TGTGCCAGCAGCCCAGTGGGTAGGAATGAGCAGTTCTTC.

This chain uses TRBV27 with TRBJ2-5, with D unclear. Germline CDR1 and CDR2: MNHEY and SMNVEV (reference sequence). The CDR3 runs 16 residues. Trimming stripped 4 bases from V and 5 bases from J, with 20 bases between. In DNA form, the CDR3 reads TGTGCCAGCAGTTCGGGTGGCCGACGAGTTTGGGAGACCCAGTACTTC. This translates into CASSSGGRRVWETQYF.